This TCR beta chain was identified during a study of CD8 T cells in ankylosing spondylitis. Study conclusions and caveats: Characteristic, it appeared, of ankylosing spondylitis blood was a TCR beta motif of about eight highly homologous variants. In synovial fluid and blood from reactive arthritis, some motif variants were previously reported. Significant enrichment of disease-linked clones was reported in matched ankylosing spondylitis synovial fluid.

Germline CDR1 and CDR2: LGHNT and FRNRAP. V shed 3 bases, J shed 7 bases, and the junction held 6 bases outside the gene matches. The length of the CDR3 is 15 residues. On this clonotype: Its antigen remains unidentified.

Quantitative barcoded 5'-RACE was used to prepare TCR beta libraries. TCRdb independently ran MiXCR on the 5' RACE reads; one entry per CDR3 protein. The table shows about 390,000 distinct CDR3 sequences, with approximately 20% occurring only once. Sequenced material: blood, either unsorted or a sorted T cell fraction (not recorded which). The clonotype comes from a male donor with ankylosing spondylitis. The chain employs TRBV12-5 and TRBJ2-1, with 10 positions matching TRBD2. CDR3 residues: CASGFLAGDDNEQFF. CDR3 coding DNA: TGTGCTAGTGGTTTCCTAGCGGGAGACGATAATGAGCAGTTCTTC.